These T cell receptor beta chains were read from a single sample in a study of blood T cell repertoires in COVID-19. Clones were sequenced by immunoSEQ multiplex PCR, and TCRdb holds only the in-frame ones, with some missing. In the table there are some 200,000 clones, 70% to 90% of which are singletons. Material: peripheral blood. The receptor set was obtained from a man aged 35 to 55 with active or convalescent COVID-19. Each CDR3 is given with its conserved first and last residue. The D gene is left open where the match is weak. Not every row has a clone size; where given, it reads once, few, many or a size class.

TRBV7-8	TRBD2	.	TRBJ2-3	TGTGCCAGCAGCCTTCCTAGCGGGGAACTGTATTTT	CASSLPSGELYF
TRBV28	.	.	TRBJ1-4	TGTGCCAGCAGTTCCGCGGGGTTTAATGAAAAACTGTTTTTT	CASSSAGFNEKLFF
TRBV7-2	.	.	TRBJ1-4	TGTGCCAGCAGCCCAAGTTTTGGGGCTGAAAAACTGTTTTTT	CASSPSFGAEKLFF
TRBV19	.	few	TRBJ1-1	TGTGCCAGTAGTATACAGGGCCCGAACACTGAAGCTTTCTTT	CASSIQGPNTEAFF
TRBV6-5	.	.	TRBJ2-7	TGTGCCAGCAGTTACTCGACTAGACCCGCCTACGAGCAGTACTTC	CASSYSTRPAYEQYF
TRBV11-2	.	.	TRBJ2-7	TGTGCCAGCAGCTTAGGGGGGGAAATACTTTACGAGCAGTACTTC	CASSLGGEILYEQYF
TRBV5-1	TRBD2	many	TRBJ2-7	TGCGCCAGCAGCTTGGACAGCGGGGCAATCTTTCTCTACGAGCAGTACTTC	CASSLDSGAIFLYEQYF
TRBV3-1/TRBV3-2	.	.	TRBJ1-6	TGTGCCAGCAGCCCGCGGGACGGCCTAGGATCACCCCTCCACTTT	CASSPRDGLGSPLHF
TRBV28	.	.	TRBJ1-1	TGTGCCAGCAGTTTCCCCCCCGCGGCGAACACTGAAGCTTTCTTT	CASSFPPAANTEAFF
TRBV15	.	.	TRBJ2-1	TGTGCCACCAGCAGAGGGCGGCTGCCTGGGGCTGAGCAGTTCTTC	CATSRGRLPGAEQFF
TRBV28	.	.	TRBJ2-3	TGTGCCAGCAGAATGAGCGGGCCAAGCACAGATACGCAGTATTTT	CASRMSGPSTDTQYF
TRBV21-1	.	once	TRBJ2-3	TGTGCCAGCAGCAAAGTGGTGGGCTGCCCCACAGATACGCAGTATTTT	CASSKVVGCPTDTQYF
TRBV7-6	TRBD2	.	TRBJ2-3	TGTGCCAGCAGCTCACAACCTAGCGGGAGCACAGATACGCAGTATTTT	CASSSQPSGSTDTQYF
TRBV12-3/TRBV12-4	.	.	TRBJ1-5	TGTGCCAGCAGTTTGGGGCAATACGAGCCCCAGCATTTT	CASSLGQYEPQHF
TRBV5-4	.	once	TRBJ1-3	TGTGCCAGCAGTCTGGGGGGTTTTGGTCTCTCTGGAAACACCATATATTTT	CASSLGGFGLSGNTIYF
TRBV24-1	.	.	TRBJ2-2	TGTGCCACCAGTGCAGAGAACACCGGGGAGCTGTTTTTT	CATSAENTGELFF
TRBV7-9	TRBD1	.	TRBJ1-6	TGTGCCAGCAGTCCGCGTGGGACAGGCAATTCACCCCTCCACTTT	CASSPRGTGNSPLHF
TRBV6-6	.	.	TRBJ1-2	TGTGCCAGCAGTCCGGACGGGGGGAGCTATGGCTACACCTTC	CASSPDGGSYGYTF
TRBV2	TRBD1	.	TRBJ1-3	TGTGCCAGTGGACAGGGTAGCGCTGGAAACACCATATATTTT	CASGQGSAGNTIYF
TRBV10-2	TRBD2	.	TRBJ2-7	TGCGCCAGCAGTGGAACTAGCGGGGAGCAGTACTTC	CASSGTSGEQYF
TRBV5-1	TRBD1	few	TRBJ2-7	TGCGCCAGCAAACAGACAGGGGGCCTTGGCTACGAGCAGTACTTC	CASKQTGGLGYEQYF
TRBV13	.	.	TRBJ2-3	TGTGCCAGCAGCTTATGGGGGGAAGGAGATACGCAGTATTTT	CASSLWGEGDTQYF
TRBV29-1	.	.	TRBJ2-7	TGCAGCGTTGAGGGGCAGCACTCCTACGAGCAGTACTTC	CSVEGQHSYEQYF
TRBV15	TRBD2	.	TRBJ2-7	TGTGCCACCAGCAGTGACGGGGGGAGAGGACCCTACGAGCAGTACTTC	CATSSDGGRGPYEQYF
TRBV25-1	TRBD1	once	TRBJ1-2	TGTGCCAGCAGTCAGGGGGGATACTATGGCTACACCTTC	CASSQGGYYGYTF
TRBV19	TRBD2	.	TRBJ2-3	TGTGCCAGTAGTATACTAGCGGGGGGGATCACAGATACGCAGTATTTT	CASSILAGGITDTQYF
TRBV28	.	.	TRBJ2-7	TGTGCCAGCAGCCCCGGGGTGGCCTACGAGCAGTACTTC	CASSPGVAYEQYF
TRBV6-5	.	.	TRBJ1-2	TGTGCCAGCAGTTACTCGTGGGGGCCGGATCCTTATGGCTACACCTTC	CASSYSWGPDPYGYTF
TRBV2	.	.	TRBJ2-2	TGTGCCAGCAGTGACAGGGTGGCAAACACCGGGGAGCTGTTTTTT	CASSDRVANTGELFF
TRBV7-3	TRBD1	.	TRBJ1-2	TGTGCCAGCAGCTTGGGACAGCTCTATGGCTACACCTTC	CASSLGQLYGYTF
TRBV7-6	.	.	TRBJ1-3	TGTGCCAGCAGCTTAGCGCTGACAAGCGGAAACACCATATATTTT	CASSLALTSGNTIYF
TRBV30	.	once	TRBJ2-3	TGTGCCTGGACCCTGACTACCCTTTTAGATACGCAGTATTTT	CAWTLTTLLDTQYF
TRBV6-5	.	.	TRBJ2-2	TGTGCCAGCACCAGAACGGTAGCGACCACCGGGGAGCTGTTTTTT	CASTRTVATTGELFF
TRBV6-8	.	.	TRBJ1-1	TGTGCCAGCAGTCCTAGGGCCCGGGACATGAACACTGAAGCTTTCTTT	CASSPRARDMNTEAFF
TRBV6-1	.	.	TRBJ2-7	TGTGCCAGCAGTGAAGAGGGACTCAGCCTCACTACCGAGCAGTACTTC	CASSEEGLSLTTEQYF
TRBV7-2	TRBD1	.	TRBJ1-5	TGTGCCAGCGGGTACAGGGGGCTGGGTCAGCCCCAGCATTTT	CASGYRGLGQPQHF
TRBV7-2	.	.	TRBJ2-3	TGTGCCAGCAGCTCCCGGCAGGGTCAAGGCACAGATACGCAGTATTTT	CASSSRQGQGTDTQYF
TRBV19	TRBD1	.	TRBJ1-5	TGTGCCAGTAGGAAGACAGGGGTTACGAATCAGCCCCAGCATTTT	CASRKTGVTNQPQHF
TRBV9	.	.	TRBJ2-7	TGTGCCAGCAGCCGAGGGCAGGGGCCCCAGTACTTC	CASSRGQGPQYF
TRBV13	TRBD2	.	TRBJ2-7	TGTGCCAGCAGCTTAGGCGGGAGGCCCTCCTACGAGCAGTACTTC	CASSLGGRPSYEQYF
TRBV5-6	.	once	TRBJ1-3	TGTGCCAGCAGCTTGGGTGGAGGCTCTGGAAACACCATATATTTT	CASSLGGGSGNTIYF
TRBV11-3	.	.	TRBJ2-3	TGTGCCAGCAGCTTAGCCGTACGGAGTGCAGATACGCAGTATTTT	CASSLAVRSADTQYF
TRBV3-1/TRBV3-2	TRBD2	.	TRBJ2-7	TGTGCCAGCAGCTCATCGGCGACTAGCATCTACCCCTCCGAGCAGTACTTC	CASSSSATSIYPSEQYF
TRBV9	.	.	TRBJ1-1	TGTGCCAGCAGCGTAGCTTTAGAGGGTGTAGCTTTCTTT	CASSVALEGVAFF
TRBV5-1	TRBD2	.	TRBJ2-5	TGCGCCAGCAGCGACGGGACTAGCGGGAGTATTTCACAAGAGACCCAGTACTTC	CASSDGTSGSISQETQYF
TRBV27	TRBD2	.	TRBJ2-1	TGTGCCAGCAGCTTAGCCCCGGGACTAGTCTACAATGAGCAGTTCTTC	CASSLAPGLVYNEQFF
TRBV23-1	.	.	TRBJ2-7	TGCGCCAGCAGTCAATCCTGGCAGGGATTCTACGAGCAGTACTTC	CASSQSWQGFYEQYF
TRBV3-1/TRBV3-2	TRBD2	.	TRBJ2-4	TGTGCCAGCAGCCAAGAAGCGTGGGGTCTAGCGGGAGGGCTAGCCAAAAACATTCAGTACTTC	CASSQEAWGLAGGLAKNIQYF
TRBV3-1/TRBV3-2	TRBD2	.	TRBJ2-7	TGTGCCAGCAGCCACGGACTAGCGGGAAACTACGAGCAGTACTTC	CASSHGLAGNYEQYF
TRBV24-1	.	few	TRBJ2-1	TGTGCCTCGTCCGCAGGGCAACCTAATGAGCAGTTCTTC	CASSAGQPNEQFF
TRBV6-5	.	.	TRBJ1-4	TGTGCCAGCAGTTACTCACGGGCGGGAGAAAAACTGTTTTTT	CASSYSRAGEKLFF
TRBV19	.	.	TRBJ2-2	TGTGCCAGTAGGTTAAAGAACACCGGGGAGCTGTTTTTT	CASRLKNTGELFF
TRBV12-3/TRBV12-4	.	.	TRBJ1-1	TGTGCCAGCAGTTTACGGGGTACTGAAGCTTTCTTT	CASSLRGTEAFF
TRBV27	.	.	TRBJ1-4	TGTGCCAGCAGCGACTTACAGGGATGGGATGAAAAACTGTTTTTT	CASSDLQGWDEKLFF
TRBV6-5	.	.	TRBJ1-6	TGTGCCAGCAGGACGACCGAGGAGGGTCCCTCACCCCTCCACTTT	CASRTTEEGPSPLHF
TRBV18	.	.	TRBJ1-5	TGTGCCAGCACCGCGAGTCGTAAGGGGATAGCTCAGCCCCAGCATTTT	CASTASRKGIAQPQHF
TRBV15	.	.	TRBJ1-5	TGTGCCACCAGCAGAGATCAGGTGGAAGGACAGCCCCAGCATTTT	CATSRDQVEGQPQHF
TRBV7-8	TRBD1	.	TRBJ2-5	TGTGCCAGCAGCCCCAGGACAGGGCAAGAGACCCAGTACTTC	CASSPRTGQETQYF